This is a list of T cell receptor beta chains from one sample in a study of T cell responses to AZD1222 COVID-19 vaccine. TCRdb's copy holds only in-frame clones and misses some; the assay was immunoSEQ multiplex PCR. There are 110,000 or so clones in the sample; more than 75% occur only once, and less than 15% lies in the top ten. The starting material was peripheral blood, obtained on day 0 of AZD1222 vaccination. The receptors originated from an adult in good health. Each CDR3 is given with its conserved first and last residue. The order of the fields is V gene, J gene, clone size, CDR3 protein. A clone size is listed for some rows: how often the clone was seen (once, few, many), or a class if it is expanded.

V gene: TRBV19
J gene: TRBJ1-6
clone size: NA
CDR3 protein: CASSPLMRRADSPLHF

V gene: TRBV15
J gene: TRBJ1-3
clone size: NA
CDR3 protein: CATSRDRVSGNTIYF

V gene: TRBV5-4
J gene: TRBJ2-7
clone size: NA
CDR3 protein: CASSLVRGTSYEQYF

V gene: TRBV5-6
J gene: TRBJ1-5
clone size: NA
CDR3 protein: CASSVGLSSQPQHF

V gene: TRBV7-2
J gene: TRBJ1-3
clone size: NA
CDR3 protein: CASSLSAGSGNTIYF

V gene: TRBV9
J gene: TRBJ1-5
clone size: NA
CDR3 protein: CASSVGGTGNQPQHF

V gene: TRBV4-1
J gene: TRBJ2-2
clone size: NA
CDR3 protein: CASSQEREGPLPGELFF

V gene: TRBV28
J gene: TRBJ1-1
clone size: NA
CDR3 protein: CASSRQGGWNEAFF

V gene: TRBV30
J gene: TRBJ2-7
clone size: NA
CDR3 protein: CAWSDGRAYEQYF

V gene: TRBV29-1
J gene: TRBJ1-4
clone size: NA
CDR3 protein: CSVEGTGTNEKLFF

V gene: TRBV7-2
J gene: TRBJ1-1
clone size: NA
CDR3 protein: CASSLDIFMNTEAFF

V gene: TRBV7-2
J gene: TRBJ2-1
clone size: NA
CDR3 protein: CASSRNGLADSYNEQFF

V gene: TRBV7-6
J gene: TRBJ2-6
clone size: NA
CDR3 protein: CASSSGTGGSGANVLTF

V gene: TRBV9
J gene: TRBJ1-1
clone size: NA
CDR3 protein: CASSVGQPETEAFF

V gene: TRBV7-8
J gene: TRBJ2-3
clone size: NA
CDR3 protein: CASSLTFLSTDTQYF

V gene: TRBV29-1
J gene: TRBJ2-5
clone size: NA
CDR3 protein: CSARDVPYQETQYF

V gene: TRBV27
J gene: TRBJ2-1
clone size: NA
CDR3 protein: CASSSGTGTYNEQFF

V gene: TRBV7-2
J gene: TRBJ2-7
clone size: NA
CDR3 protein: CASSLKRSYEQYF

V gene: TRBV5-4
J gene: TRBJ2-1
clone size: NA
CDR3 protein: CASSKGGEDEQFF

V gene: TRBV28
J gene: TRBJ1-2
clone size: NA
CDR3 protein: CASSPGGRKYGYTF

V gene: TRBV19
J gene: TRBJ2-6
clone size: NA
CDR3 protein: CASSTGQGFSGANVLTF

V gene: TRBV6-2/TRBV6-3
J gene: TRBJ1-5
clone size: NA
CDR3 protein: CASSWQNQPQHF

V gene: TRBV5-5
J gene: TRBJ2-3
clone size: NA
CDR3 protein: CASSFGGSHTQYF

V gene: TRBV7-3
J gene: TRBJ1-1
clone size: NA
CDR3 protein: CASSEQTGLNTEAFF

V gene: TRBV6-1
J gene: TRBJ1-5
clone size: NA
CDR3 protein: CASSEGGDRASPQHF

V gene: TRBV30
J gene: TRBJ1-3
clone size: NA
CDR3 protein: CAWSPGRNLAQGSGNTIYF

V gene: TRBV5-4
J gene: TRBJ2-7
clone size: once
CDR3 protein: CASRGDRATEQYF

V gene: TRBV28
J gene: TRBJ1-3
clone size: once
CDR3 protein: CASSPPGAGGGIAGNTIYF

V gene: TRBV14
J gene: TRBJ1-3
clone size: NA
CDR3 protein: CASSGTGVTIYF

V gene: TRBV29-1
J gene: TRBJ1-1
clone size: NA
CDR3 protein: CSVETSTLNTEAFF

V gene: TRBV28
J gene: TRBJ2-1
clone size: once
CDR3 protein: CASSFSAQHPEQFF

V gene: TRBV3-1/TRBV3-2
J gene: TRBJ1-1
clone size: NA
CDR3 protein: CASSHREGEAFF